The clone carrying this T cell receptor (beta chain) was seen only a few times. What it binds is unknown. The sample comes from a study of post-analysis software for immune sequencing data. J lost 6 bases, V lost 7 bases, and 12 bases had no gene match. The CDR3 length is 16 residues. From germline, CDR1 is SQVTM and CDR2 ANQGSEA. Prepared libraries of TCR beta cDNA carried unique molecular identifiers. T cells numbering roughly 0.9 to 10 million yielded cDNA molecules that totaled approximately 500,000. TCRdb recomputed calls from the PCR reads with MiXCR, one row per CDR3 protein. The data contain 600,000 to 750,000 distinct CDR3 sequences, 59% of them seen just once; the ten biggest clones take up about 11%. Broader study findings: In multiple sclerosis, normalized Chao1 diversity was significantly below that of controls. Four or five TRBV segments were more frequent in patients than controls; TRBV5-6, TRBV5-1 and TRBV20-1 belonged to this group.

The chain couples TRBV29-1 to TRBJ2-1; 13 nucleotides align to TRBD2. Sequencing used blood. The clonotype originates from a girl aged 2-10 years with multiple sclerosis. The CDR3 nucleotides read TGCAGCGCCCTCCCTCTCGGACTAGCGGGAGTCAATGAGCAGTTCTTC. It specifies CSALPLGLAGVNEQFF.